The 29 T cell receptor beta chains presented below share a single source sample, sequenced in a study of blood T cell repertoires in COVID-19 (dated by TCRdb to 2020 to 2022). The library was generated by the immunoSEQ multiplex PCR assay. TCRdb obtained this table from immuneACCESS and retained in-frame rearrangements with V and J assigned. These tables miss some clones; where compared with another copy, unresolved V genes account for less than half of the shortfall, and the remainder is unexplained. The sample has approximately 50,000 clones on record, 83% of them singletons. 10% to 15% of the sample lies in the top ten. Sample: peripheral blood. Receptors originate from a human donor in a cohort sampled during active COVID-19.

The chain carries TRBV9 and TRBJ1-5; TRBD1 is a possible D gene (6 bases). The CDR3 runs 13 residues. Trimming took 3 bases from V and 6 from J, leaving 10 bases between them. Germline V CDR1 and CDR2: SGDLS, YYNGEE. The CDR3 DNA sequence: TGTGCCAGCAGCGAAGGGGGGGGTCAGCCCCAGCATTTT. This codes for CASSEGGGQPQHF.

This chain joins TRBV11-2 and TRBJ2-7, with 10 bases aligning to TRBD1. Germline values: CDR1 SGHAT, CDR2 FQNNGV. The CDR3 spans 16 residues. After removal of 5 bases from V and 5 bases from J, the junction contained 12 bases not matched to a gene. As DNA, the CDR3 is TGTGCCAGCAGCCCCCTCTATGGACAGGGGGGAAACGAGCAGTACTTC. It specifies CASSPLYGQGGNEQYF.

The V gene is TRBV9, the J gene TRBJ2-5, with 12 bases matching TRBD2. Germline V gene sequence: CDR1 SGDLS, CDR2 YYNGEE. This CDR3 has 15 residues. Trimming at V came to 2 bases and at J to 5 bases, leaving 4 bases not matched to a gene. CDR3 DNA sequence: TGTGCCAGCAGCGTGACTAGCGGGGGTCGGGAGACCCAGTACTTC. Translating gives CASSVTSGGRETQYF.

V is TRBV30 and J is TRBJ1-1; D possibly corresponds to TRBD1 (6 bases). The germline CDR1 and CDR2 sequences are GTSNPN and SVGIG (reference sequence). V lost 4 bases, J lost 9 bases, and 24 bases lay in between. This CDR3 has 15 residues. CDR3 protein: CAWIRGGRGLAKAFF. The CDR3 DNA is TGTGCCTGGATTCGGGGAGGGAGGGGGTTGGCTAAAGCTTTCTTT.

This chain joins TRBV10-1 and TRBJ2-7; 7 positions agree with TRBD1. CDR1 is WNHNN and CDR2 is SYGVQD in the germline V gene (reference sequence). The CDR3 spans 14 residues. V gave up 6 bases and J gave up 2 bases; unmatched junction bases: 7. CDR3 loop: CASSDRVIPYEQYF. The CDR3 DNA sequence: TGCGCCAGCAGCGACAGGGTAATTCCCTACGAGCAGTACTTC.

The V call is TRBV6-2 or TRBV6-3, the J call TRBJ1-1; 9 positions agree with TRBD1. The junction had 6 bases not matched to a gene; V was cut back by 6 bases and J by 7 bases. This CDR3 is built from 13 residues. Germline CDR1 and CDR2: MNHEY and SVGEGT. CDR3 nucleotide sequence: TGTGCCAGCAGCTGGGACAGGGACGATGAAGCTTTCTTT. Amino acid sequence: CASSWDRDDEAFF.

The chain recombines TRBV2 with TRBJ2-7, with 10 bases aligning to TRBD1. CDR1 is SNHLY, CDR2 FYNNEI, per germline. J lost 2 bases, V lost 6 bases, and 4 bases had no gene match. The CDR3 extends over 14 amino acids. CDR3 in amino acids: CASRTGTGAYEQYF. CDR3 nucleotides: TGTGCCAGCAGGACCGGGACAGGGGCCTACGAGCAGTACTTC.

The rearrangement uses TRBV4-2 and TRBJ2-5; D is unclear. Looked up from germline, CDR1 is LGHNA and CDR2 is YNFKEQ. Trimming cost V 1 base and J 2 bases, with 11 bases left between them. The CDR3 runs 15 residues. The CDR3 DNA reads TGTGCCAGCAGCCAAGTCGGCAGGTATCAAGAGACCCAGTACTTC. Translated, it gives CASSQVGRYQETQYF.

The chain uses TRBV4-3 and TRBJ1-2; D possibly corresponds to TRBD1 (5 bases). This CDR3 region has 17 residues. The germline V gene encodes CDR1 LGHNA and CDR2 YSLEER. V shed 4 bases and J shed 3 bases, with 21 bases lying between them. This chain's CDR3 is CASSPQEGPGRDYGYTF. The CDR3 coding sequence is TGCGCCAGCAGCCCCCAGGAGGGACCAGGGCGGGACTATGGCTACACCTTC.

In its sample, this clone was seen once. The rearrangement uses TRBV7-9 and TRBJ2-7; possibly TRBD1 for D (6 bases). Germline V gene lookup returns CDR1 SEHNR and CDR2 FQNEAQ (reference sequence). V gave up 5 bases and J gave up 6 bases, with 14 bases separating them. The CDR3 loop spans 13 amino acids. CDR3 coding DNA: TGTGCCAGCAGCCAAACAGGGTTTCTCGAGCAGTACTTC. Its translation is CASSQTGFLEQYF.

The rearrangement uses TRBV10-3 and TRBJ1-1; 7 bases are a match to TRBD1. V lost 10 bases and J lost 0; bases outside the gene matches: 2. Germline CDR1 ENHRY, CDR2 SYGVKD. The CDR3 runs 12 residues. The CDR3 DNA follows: TGTGCCAGTAGGGGGCTGAACACTGAAGCTTTCTTT. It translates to CASRGLNTEAFF.

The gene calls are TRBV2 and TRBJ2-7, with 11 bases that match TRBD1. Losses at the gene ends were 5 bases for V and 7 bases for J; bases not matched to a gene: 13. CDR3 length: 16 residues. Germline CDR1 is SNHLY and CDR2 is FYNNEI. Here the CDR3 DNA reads TGTGCCAGCAGTACGAATCAACCCGGGACAGGGGGAGAGCAGTACTTC. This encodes CASSTNQPGTGGEQYF.

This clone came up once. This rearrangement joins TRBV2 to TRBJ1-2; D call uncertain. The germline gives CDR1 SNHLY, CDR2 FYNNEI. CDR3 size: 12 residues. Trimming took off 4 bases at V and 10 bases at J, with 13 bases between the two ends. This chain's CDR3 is CASSVDPGAYTF. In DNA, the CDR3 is TGTGCCAGCAGTGTTGATCCAGGTGCCTACACCTTC.

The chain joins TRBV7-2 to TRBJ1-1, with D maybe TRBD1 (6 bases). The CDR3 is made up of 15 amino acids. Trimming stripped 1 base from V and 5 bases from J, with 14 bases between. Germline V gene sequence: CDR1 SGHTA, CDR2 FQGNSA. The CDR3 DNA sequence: TGTGCCAGCAGCTTAGTTTTGGGCAGGGGAACTGAAGCTTTCTTT. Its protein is CASSLVLGRGTEAFF. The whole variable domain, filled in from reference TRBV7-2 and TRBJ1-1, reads GAGVSQSPSNKVTEKGKDVELRCDPISGHTALYWYRQSLGQGLEFLIYFQGNSAPDKSGLPSDRFSAERTGGSVSTLTIQRTQQEDSAVYLCASSLVLGRGTEAFFGQGTRLTVV.

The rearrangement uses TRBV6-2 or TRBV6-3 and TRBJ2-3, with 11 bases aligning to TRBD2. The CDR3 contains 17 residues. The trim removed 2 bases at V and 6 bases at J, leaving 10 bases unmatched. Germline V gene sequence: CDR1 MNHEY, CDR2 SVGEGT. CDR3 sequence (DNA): TGTGCCAGCAGTTACGGACTAGCGGGCGGGAATCGGGATACGCAGTATTTT. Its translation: CASSYGLAGGNRDTQYF.

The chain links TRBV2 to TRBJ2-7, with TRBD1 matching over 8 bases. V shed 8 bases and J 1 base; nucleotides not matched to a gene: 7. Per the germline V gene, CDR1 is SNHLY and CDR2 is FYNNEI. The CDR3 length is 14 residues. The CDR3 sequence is CASGARGHSYEQYF. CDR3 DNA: TGTGCCAGCGGCGCCAGGGGGCATTCCTACGAGCAGTACTTC. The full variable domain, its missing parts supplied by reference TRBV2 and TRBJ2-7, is EPEVTQTPSHQVTQMGQEVILRCVPISNHLYFYWYRQILGQKVEFLVSFYNNEISEKSEIFDDQFSVERPDGSNFTLKIRSTKLEDSAMYFCASGARGHSYEQYFGPGTRLTVT.

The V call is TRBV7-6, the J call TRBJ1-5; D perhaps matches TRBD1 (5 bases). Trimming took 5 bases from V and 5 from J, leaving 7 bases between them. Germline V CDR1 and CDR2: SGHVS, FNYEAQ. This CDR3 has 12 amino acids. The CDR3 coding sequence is TGTGCCAGCAGCCAACAGGATCAGCCCCAGCATTTT. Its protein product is CASSQQDQPQHF.

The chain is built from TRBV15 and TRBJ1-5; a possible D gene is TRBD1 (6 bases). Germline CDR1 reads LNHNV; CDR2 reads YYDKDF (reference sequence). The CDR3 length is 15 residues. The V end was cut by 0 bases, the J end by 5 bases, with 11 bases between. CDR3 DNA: TGTGCCACCAGCAGAGATTATAAGGGGGATCAGCCCCAGCATTTT. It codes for CATSRDYKGDQPQHF.

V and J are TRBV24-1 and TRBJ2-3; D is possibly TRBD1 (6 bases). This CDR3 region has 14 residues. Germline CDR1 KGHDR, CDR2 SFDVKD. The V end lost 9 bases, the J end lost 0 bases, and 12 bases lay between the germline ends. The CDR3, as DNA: TGTGCCACCCGCGACAGGATCAGCACAGATACGCAGTATTTT. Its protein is CATRDRISTDTQYF.

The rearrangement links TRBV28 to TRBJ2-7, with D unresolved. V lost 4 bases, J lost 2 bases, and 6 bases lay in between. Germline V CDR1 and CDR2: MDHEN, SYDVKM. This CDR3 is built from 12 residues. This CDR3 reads CASSSQTYEQYF. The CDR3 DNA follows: TGTGCCAGCAGTTCTCAGACCTACGAGCAGTACTTC.

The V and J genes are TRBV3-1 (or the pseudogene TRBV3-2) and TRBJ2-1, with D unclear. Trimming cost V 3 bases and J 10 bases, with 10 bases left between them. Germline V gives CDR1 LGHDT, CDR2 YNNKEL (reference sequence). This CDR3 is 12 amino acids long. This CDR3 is CASSQGHIEQFF. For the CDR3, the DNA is TGTGCCAGCAGCCAGGGCCACATCGAGCAGTTCTTC.

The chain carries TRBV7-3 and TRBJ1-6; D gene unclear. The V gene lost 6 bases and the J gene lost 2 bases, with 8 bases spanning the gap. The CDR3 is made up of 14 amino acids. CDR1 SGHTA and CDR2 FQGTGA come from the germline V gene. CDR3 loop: CASSLEAYNSPLHF. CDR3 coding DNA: TGTGCCAGCAGTTTGGAGGCCTATAATTCACCCCTCCACTTT.

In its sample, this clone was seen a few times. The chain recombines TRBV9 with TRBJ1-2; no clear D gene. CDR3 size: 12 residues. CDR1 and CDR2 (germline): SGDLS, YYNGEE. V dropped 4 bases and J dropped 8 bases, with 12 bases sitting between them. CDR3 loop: CASSYLTRGYTF. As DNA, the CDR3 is TGTGCCAGCAGCTATTTAACGCGGGGCTACACCTTC.

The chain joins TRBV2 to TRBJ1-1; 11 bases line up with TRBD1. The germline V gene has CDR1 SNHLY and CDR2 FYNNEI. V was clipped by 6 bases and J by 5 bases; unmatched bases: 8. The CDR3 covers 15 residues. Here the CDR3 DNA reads TGTGCCAGCAGAGAGGACAGGGGGCGGGAAACTGAAGCTTTCTTT. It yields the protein CASREDRGRETEAFF.

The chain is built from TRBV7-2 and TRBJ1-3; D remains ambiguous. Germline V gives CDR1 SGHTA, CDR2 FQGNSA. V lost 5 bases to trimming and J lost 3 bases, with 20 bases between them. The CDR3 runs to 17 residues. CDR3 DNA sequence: TGTGCCAGCAGCCCCGTAGCGCGCTCGAGAGGTGGAAACACCATATATTTT. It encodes CASSPVARSRGGNTIYF.

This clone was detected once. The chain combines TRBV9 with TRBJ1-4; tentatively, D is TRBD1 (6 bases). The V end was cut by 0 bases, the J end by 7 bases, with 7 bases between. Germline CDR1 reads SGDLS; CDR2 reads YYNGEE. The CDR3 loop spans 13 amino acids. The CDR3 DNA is TGTGCCAGCAGCGTAGGCAGGGGTGAAAAACTGTTTTTT. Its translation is CASSVGRGEKLFF. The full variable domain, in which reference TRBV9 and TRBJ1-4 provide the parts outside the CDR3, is DSGVTQTPKHLITATGQRVTLRCSPRSGDLSVYWYQQSLDQGLQFLIQYYNGEERAKGNILERFSAQQFPDLHSELNLSSLELGDSALYFCASSVGRGEKLFFGSGTQLSVL.

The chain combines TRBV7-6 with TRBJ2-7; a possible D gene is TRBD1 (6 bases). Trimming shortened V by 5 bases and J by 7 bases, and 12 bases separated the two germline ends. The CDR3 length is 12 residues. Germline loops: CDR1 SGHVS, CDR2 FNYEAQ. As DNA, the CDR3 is TGTGCCAGCAGCCCCCAGAGGGGGGAGCAGTACTTC. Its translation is CASSPQRGEQYF.

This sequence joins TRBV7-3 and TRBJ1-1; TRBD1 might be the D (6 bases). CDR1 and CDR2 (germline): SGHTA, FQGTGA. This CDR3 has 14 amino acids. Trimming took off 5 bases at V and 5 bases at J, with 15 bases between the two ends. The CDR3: CASSPATGRTEAFF. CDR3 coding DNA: TGTGCCAGCAGCCCAGCAACAGGGCGTACTGAAGCTTTCTTT.

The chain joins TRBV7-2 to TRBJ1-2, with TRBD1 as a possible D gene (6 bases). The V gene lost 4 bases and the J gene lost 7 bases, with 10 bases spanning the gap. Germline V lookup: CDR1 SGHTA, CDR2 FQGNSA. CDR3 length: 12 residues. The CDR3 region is CASSSTGIGYTF. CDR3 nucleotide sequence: TGTGCCAGCAGCTCAACAGGGATTGGCTACACCTTC.